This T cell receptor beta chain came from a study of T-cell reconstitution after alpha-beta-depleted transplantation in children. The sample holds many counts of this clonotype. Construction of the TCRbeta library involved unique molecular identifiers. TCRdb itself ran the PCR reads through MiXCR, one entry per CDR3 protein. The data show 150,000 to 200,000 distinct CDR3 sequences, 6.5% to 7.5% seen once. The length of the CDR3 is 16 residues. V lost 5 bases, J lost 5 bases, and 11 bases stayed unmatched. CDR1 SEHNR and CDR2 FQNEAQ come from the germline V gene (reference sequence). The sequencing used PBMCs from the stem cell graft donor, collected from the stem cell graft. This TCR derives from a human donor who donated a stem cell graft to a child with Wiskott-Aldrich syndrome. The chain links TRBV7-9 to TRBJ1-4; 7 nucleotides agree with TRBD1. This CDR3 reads CASSPGGDRPNEKLFF. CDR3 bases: TGTGCCAGCAGCCCCGGAGGGGACAGACCCAATGAAAAACTGTTTTTT.